Below are 8 T cell receptor beta chains sequenced from a single sample in a study of blood T cells in healthy people across ages. Combining a sample-barcoded 5' primer with a J-beta primer mix, a second PCR ran for roughly 6 to 11 cycles. TCRdb called the 5' RACE reads again in MiXCR, with one record for every CDR3 protein. This sample has about 1.7 million distinct CDR3 sequences, with 28% found just once. The sequencing input was blood. Receptor source: a woman in her twenties or thirties in good health.

This clonotype was observed a few times. The chain is built from TRBV11-2 and TRBJ1-2; TRBD1 might be the D (5 bases). Germline V lookup: CDR1 SGHAT, CDR2 FQNNGV. The CDR3 sequence is 14 residues long. V lost 4 bases to trimming and J lost 6 bases, with 15 bases between them. The CDR3 region has the DNA TGTGCCAGCAGCTCCATTGGGCCAGGGCATGGCTACACCTTC. This codes for CASSSIGPGHGYTF.

This clonotype appeared a few times. This chain uses TRBV27 with TRBJ2-1; 7 bases fit TRBD1. The J segment lost 0 bases and the V segment lost 2 bases, leaving 10 bases of the junction unmatched. There are 18 residues in the CDR3. Germline V gives CDR1 MNHEY, CDR2 SMNVEV (reference sequence). The CDR3 region has the DNA TGTGCCAGCAGTTTACCCGTAGCAGGGGGTGTCTCCTACAATGAGCAGTTCTTC. This sequence encodes CASSLPVAGGVSYNEQFF.

This clonotype was seen more than once but under ten times. V is TRBV5-5 and J is TRBJ1-1; D uncertain. Trimming left V 3 bases short and J 4 bases short, with 10 bases between. Looked up from germline, CDR1 is SGHKS and CDR2 is YYEKEE (reference sequence). The CDR3 has 13 amino acids. The CDR3 nucleotides are TGTGCCAGCAGCTCGAAGGGTAGCACTGAAGCTTTCTTT. Translated: CASSSKGSTEAFF.

The V call is TRBV6-4, the J call TRBJ1-2, with unresolved D. The CDR3 is made up of 12 amino acids. The ends were cut back, 6 bases at V and 8 bases at J, with 13 bases in the middle. Germline V lookup: CDR1 MRHNA, CDR2 SNTAGT. The CDR3 is CASSNGKRGYTF. DNA of the CDR3: TGTGCCAGCAGCAACGGTAAACGAGGCTACACCTTC.

The DNA of the CDR3 is TGTGCCAGCAGCTACATCACCGGGGAGCTGTTTTTT. It is translated as CASSYITGELFF. The chain joins TRBV7-3 to TRBJ2-2; no definite D call. V was shortened by 4 bases and J by 4 bases, with 4 bases between the two germline ends. CDR3 length: 12 amino acids. Germline CDR1 and CDR2: SGHTA and FQGTGA.

The V call is TRBV5-6, the J call TRBJ2-7; D is ambiguous. Germline lookup yields CDR1 SGHDT and CDR2 YYEEEE. Trimming stripped 2 bases from V and 5 bases from J, with 17 bases between. This CDR3 is 15 amino acids long. Here the CDR3 DNA reads TGTGCCAGCAGCTTACCCTCCCGACCATTGGACGAGCAGTACTTC. Protein sequence: CASSLPSRPLDEQYF. The entire variable domain, with the rest obtained from reference TRBV5-6 and TRBJ2-7, is as follows: DAGVTQSPTHLIKTRGQQVTLRCSPKSGHDTVSWYQQALGQGPQFIFQYYEEEERQRGNFPDRFSGHQFPNYSSELNVNALLLGDSALYLCASSLPSRPLDEQYFGPGTRLTVT.

Turning to this clonotype: A read error may explain this, as a much larger clone is one base away. The chain has TRBV29-1 and TRBJ2-5, with TRBD1 identical over 9 bases. The J call is uncertain, as TRBJ2-7 better fits the DNA end. The CDR3 runs 13 residues. Germline values: CDR1 SQVTM, CDR2 ANQGSEA. The DNA of the CDR3 is TGCAGCGTCGTGGACAGGGGTGTCAACGAGCAGTACTTC. Translation gives CSVVDRGVNEQYF.

Only one count was recorded for this clonotype. The junction departs from germline at one end; a sequencing error may be responsible. V and J are TRBV12-3 or TRBV12-4 and TRBJ2-3, with 10 nucleotides matching TRBD2. CDR3 size: 16 residues. The CDR3 reads CASSRTSGASTDAQYF. Written as DNA, the CDR3 is TGTGCCAGCAGTCGAACTAGCGGGGCTAGCACAGATGCGCAGTATTTT.